The rows below give T cell receptor beta chains drawn from one sample of a study of OX40 agonist ivuxolimab in advanced cancers. The protocol was immunoSEQ multiplex PCR, while the TCRdb copy is restricted to in-frame clones and leaves out a portion. The table lists approximately 50,000 clones, approximately 80% of them singletons. The sample here was CD4+ or CD8+ T cells sorted from blood, taken in a trial of the OX40 agonist ivuxolimab. The receptors come from an adult with an advanced solid tumor such as melanoma, head and neck, liver or kidney cancer. CDR3s include the opening cysteine and the closing phenylalanine or tryptophan. D genes are given only for firm matches. Part of the rows lack a size; the others show once, few, many or a class for expanded clones.

.	.	TRBV27	TRBJ1-3	CASSLKYSGNTIYF	TGTGCCAGCAGTTTGAAGTACTCTGGAAACACCATATATTTT
once	.	TRBV6-1	TRBJ2-7	CASSSLALEQYF	TGTGCCAGCAGTTCCCTAGCGCTCGAGCAGTACTTC
.	.	TRBV27	TRBJ1-4	CASKSRDATNEKLFF	TGTGCCAGCAAATCCAGGGATGCAACTAATGAAAAACTGTTTTTT
.	.	TRBV5-1	TRBJ2-3	CASSLSSRRGTDTQYF	TGCGCCAGCAGCTTGAGTTCTCGCAGGGGTACAGATACGCAGTATTTT
.	.	TRBV9	TRBJ2-7	CASSVGSGSFYEQYF	TGTGCCAGCAGCGTGGGTAGCGGTTCCTTCTACGAGCAGTACTTC
.	.	TRBV6-6	TRBJ1-1	CASSYSRDPSLAFF	TGTGCCAGCAGTTACTCGAGGGATCCGTCATTGGCTTTCTTT
.	.	TRBV6-5	TRBJ1-1	CASSYSVNTEAFF	TGTGCCAGCAGTTACTCCGTGAACACTGAAGCTTTCTTT
.	.	TRBV5-6	TRBJ2-7	CASSSEQEGRLSYEQYF	TGTGCCAGCAGCTCGGAGCAGGAGGGACGGCTCTCCTACGAGCAGTACTTC
.	.	TRBV2	TRBJ1-1	CASSDASPYMNTEAFF	TGTGCCAGCAGTGACGCGTCACCTTATATGAACACTGAAGCTTTCTTT
.	.	TRBV15	TRBJ1-3	CATSKLGNTIYF	TGTGCCACCAGCAAGTTAGGAAACACCATATATTTT
once	TRBD2	TRBV7-8	TRBJ2-7	CASSTLANIHTYEQYF	TGTGCCAGCAGCACACTAGCGAACATTCATACCTACGAGCAGTACTTC
.	.	TRBV6-6	TRBJ2-2	CASSYPGGSTGELFF	TGTGCCAGCAGTTACCCAGGGGGGAGCACCGGGGAGCTGTTTTTT
.	.	TRBV5-1	TRBJ2-1	CASTPEGRVHNEQFF	TGCGCCAGCACCCCGGAGGGCAGGGTACACAATGAGCAGTTCTTC
.	.	TRBV18	TRBJ2-2	CASSRDRELFF	TGTGCCAGCTCCCGTGATCGGGAGCTGTTTTTT
.	TRBD1	TRBV5-1	TRBJ2-2	CASSFGTANTGELFF	TGCGCCAGCAGCTTCGGGACAGCGAACACCGGGGAGCTGTTTTTT
.	.	TRBV30	TRBJ2-7	CAWSVGGQPGIYEQYF	TGTGCCTGGAGTGTAGGGGGTCAACCGGGCATATACGAGCAGTACTTC
.	.	TRBV15	TRBJ1-3	CATSRERISGNTIYF	TGTGCCACCAGCAGAGAACGGATCTCTGGAAACACCATATATTTT
.	TRBD1	TRBV27	TRBJ2-7	CASSWGQGKRDEQYF	TGTGCCAGCAGTTGGGGACAGGGAAAAAGGGACGAGCAGTACTTC
.	TRBD1	TRBV19	TRBJ1-5	CASSIDPGQVVQPQHF	TGTGCCAGTAGTATAGATCCGGGACAGGTTGTGCAGCCCCAGCATTTT
.	TRBD1	TRBV28	TRBJ1-6	CASSLWGTGVGNSPLHF	TGTGCCAGCAGTTTATGGGGGACAGGGGTGGGGAATTCACCCCTCCACTTT
.	.	TRBV9	TRBJ2-7	CASSVGPISYEQYF	TGTGCCAGCAGCGTAGGGCCCATCTCCTACGAGCAGTACTTC
.	.	TRBV12-5	TRBJ1-5	CASGLGRGNQPQHF	TGTGCTAGTGGTTTGGGACGGGGCAATCAGCCCCAGCATTTT
.	TRBD2	TRBV7-2	TRBJ2-1	CASSPSGNYNEQFF	TGTGCCAGCAGCCCCAGCGGGAACTACAATGAGCAGTTCTTC
.	TRBD2	TRBV28	TRBJ2-7	CASSLFTSGSAGEQYF	TGTGCCAGCAGTTTATTTACTAGCGGGAGCGCGGGGGAGCAGTACTTC
few	.	TRBV7-3	TRBJ2-5	CASSLGGQGETQYF	TGTGCCAGCAGCTTAGGCGGGCAGGGAGAGACCCAGTACTTC
.	.	TRBV5-5	TRBJ1-1	CASSLLEGVAEAFF	TGTGCCAGCAGCTTATTAGAGGGTGTCGCTGAAGCTTTCTTT
.	.	TRBV15	TRBJ2-6	CATSRDQTGANVLTF	TGTGCCACCAGCAGAGATCAGACTGGGGCCAACGTCCTGACTTTC
.	.	TRBV9	TRBJ2-6	CASSVVGGRSSGANVLTF	TGTGCCAGCAGCGTAGTTGGGGGGAGGAGCTCTGGGGCCAACGTCCTGACTTTC
.	TRBD2	TRBV7-9	TRBJ2-5	CASSPTERGRAETQYF	TGTGCCAGCAGCCCCACCGAGCGGGGGAGGGCGGAGACCCAGTACTTC
few	TRBD1	TRBV18	TRBJ1-3	CASSQGTDPGNTIYF	TGTGCCAGCTCTCAAGGGACAGACCCTGGAAACACCATATATTTT
.	TRBD2	TRBV10-1	TRBJ2-1	CASSGQGLARSNEQFF	TGCGCCAGCAGTGGACAAGGACTAGCGCGAAGCAATGAGCAGTTCTTC
.	TRBD2	TRBV2	TRBJ2-3	CASSGLAADTQYF	TGTGCCAGCAGTGGACTAGCTGCAGATACGCAGTATTTT
.	TRBD2	TRBV25-1	TRBJ2-3	CASSGGTSGSRNTQYF	TGTGCCAGCAGTGGTGGGACTAGCGGGAGTCGGAATACGCAGTATTTT
.	.	TRBV5-1	TRBJ2-5	CASSSMGYQETQYF	TGCGCCAGCAGCTCAATGGGGTACCAAGAGACCCAGTACTTC
.	TRBD1	TRBV28	TRBJ2-1	CASSSLGDRVSYNEQFF	TGTGCCAGCAGTTCGCTCGGGGACAGGGTCTCCTACAATGAGCAGTTCTTC
.	.	TRBV7-8	TRBJ2-3	CASSLGRGDTQYF	TGTGCCAGCAGCTTAGGTCGGGGAGATACGCAGTATTTT
.	.	TRBV19	TRBJ1-4	CASSQSFYGVGEKLFF	TGTGCCAGTAGTCAATCTTTTTATGGGGTCGGGGAAAAACTGTTTTTT
.	.	TRBV29-1	TRBJ2-5	CSARVGKETQYF	TGCAGCGCCCGAGTTGGTAAAGAGACCCAGTACTTC
.	.	TRBV5-1	TRBJ2-2	CASSLAANTGELFF	TGCGCCAGCAGCTTGGCTGCAAACACCGGGGAGCTGTTTTTT
.	.	TRBV27	TRBJ2-7	CASKGRVYEQYF	TGTGCCAGCAAGGGCAGGGTCTACGAGCAGTACTTC
.	.	TRBV6-6	TRBJ2-7	CASSSHGGAREQYF	TGTGCCAGCAGTTCCCATGGGGGCGCAAGGGAGCAGTACTTC
few	.	TRBV5-1	TRBJ2-1	CASSPSSSYNEQFF	TGCGCCAGCAGCCCCAGTAGCTCCTACAATGAGCAGTTCTTC
.	TRBD1	TRBV11-2	TRBJ1-2	CASSPLGQGNYGYTF	TGTGCCAGCAGCCCTCTCGGACAGGGTAACTATGGCTACACCTTC
medium-sized	TRBD2	TRBV27	TRBJ2-7	CASRGLAGGLEQYF	TGTGCCAGCAGAGGACTAGCGGGAGGGCTCGAGCAGTACTTC
.	.	TRBV6-4	TRBJ1-5	CARQLAGARNQPQHF	TGTGCCCGCCAATTGGCAGGGGCCCGCAATCAGCCCCAGCATTTT
.	.	TRBV10-1	TRBJ1-3	CASSPQVTGNTIYF	TGCGCCAGCAGCCCACAGGTTACTGGAAACACCATATATTTT
few	.	TRBV7-2	TRBJ1-2	CASSLDRRYGYTF	TGTGCCAGCAGCTTAGATAGGCGGTATGGCTACACCTTC
.	.	TRBV6-1	TRBJ2-5	CASSTSPQGTQYF	TGTGCCAGCAGTACTTCCCCTCAAGGGACCCAGTACTTC
few	TRBD1	TRBV5-8	TRBJ1-4	CASSYRGLATNEKLFF	TGTGCCAGCAGCTACAGGGGGCTTGCAACTAATGAAAAACTGTTTTTT
.	.	TRBV6-1	TRBJ1-1	CASSELNREAFF	TGTGCCAGCAGTGAATTGAACAGGGAAGCTTTCTTT